These T cell receptor beta chains were read from a single sample in a study of beta chain features in type 1 diabetes. Data came from immunoSEQ multiplex PCR; TCRdb stores just in-frame clones and leaves some out. The sample consists of under 550,000 clones, about an eighth of them appearing once. Sequencing used naive CD4+ T cells from blood. These receptors originate from a woman between 18 and 30 years old in good health. Both conserved end residues are part of each CDR3. The D gene is left open where the match is weak. Clone size is given for some rows only: seen once, a few or many times, or a class if the clone is expanded.

few,TRBD1,TRBV5-4,TRBJ1-4,TGTGCCAGCAGCTTGCAACAGGGGGAAGAAAAACTGTTTTTT,CASSLQQGEEKLFF
-,-,TRBV5-1,TRBJ1-1,TGCGCCAGCAGCTTGGAGGCAGCGAACACTGAAGCTTTCTTT,CASSLEAANTEAFF
few,-,TRBV7-9,TRBJ1-1,TGTGCCAGCAGCACCCGGAATGTGAACACTGAAGCTTTCTTT,CASSTRNVNTEAFF
few,-,TRBV30,TRBJ2-1,TGTGCCTGGAGTGGACAGGTTGGCAATGAGCAGTTCTTC,CAWSGQVGNEQFF
few,TRBD1,TRBV29-1,TRBJ2-1,TGCAGCGGTGACAGGGCCTACAATGAGCAGTTCTTC,CSGDRAYNEQFF
few,-,TRBV18,TRBJ2-3,TGTGCCAGCTCAGCCGAAGATACGCAGTATTTT,CASSAEDTQYF
few,-,TRBV2,TRBJ1-2,TGTGCCAGCAGTGAAGCGGCCCCGGGGGGCTATGGCTACACCTTC,CASSEAAPGGYGYTF
-,-,TRBV7-9,TRBJ1-1,TGTGCCAGCAGCTTAGTATCGGACGGAGCTGAAGCTTTCTTT,CASSLVSDGAEAFF
-,-,TRBV30,TRBJ2-5,TGTGCCTGGAGTGCCGGGACGCAAGAGACCCAGTACTTC,CAWSAGTQETQYF
many,-,TRBV7-9,TRBJ2-5,TGTGCCATCCTTAGGGGGAAGACCCAGTACTTC,CAILRGKTQYF
few,-,TRBV29-1,TRBJ2-5,TGCAGCGTTGAAGATCATCGCAGGGAAGAGACCCAGTACTTC,CSVEDHRREETQYF
few,TRBD1,TRBV30,TRBJ2-2,TGTGCCTGCCGGGACAGGGGGTTTGGGGAGCTGTTTTTT,CACRDRGFGELFF
few,-,TRBV7-2,TRBJ2-5,TGTGCCAGCAGCTTCTTTCGACAGGTCCAAGAGACCCAGTACTTC,CASSFFRQVQETQYF
few,-,TRBV7-3,TRBJ2-3,TGTGCCAGCAGCCAGAGTGATACGCAGTATTTT,CASSQSDTQYF
-,TRBD1,TRBV25-1,TRBJ1-2,TGTGCCAGCAGAGGGGACAGGTTCTATGGCTACACCTTC,CASRGDRFYGYTF
few,-,TRBV5-1,TRBJ2-5,TGCGCCAGCAGCTTAATTTCTGGGACGACAGAGACCCAGTACTTC,CASSLISGTTETQYF
-,-,TRBV5-6,TRBJ2-1,TGTGCCAGCAGCTTTCCCACCGGCCGTTTGTTCTTC,CASSFPTGRLFF
few,TRBD2,TRBV7-8,TRBJ2-7,TGTGCCAGCAGCGCCGGACTAGCGGGAGTCGGGTACGAGCAGTACTTC,CASSAGLAGVGYEQYF
-,-,TRBV18,TRBJ1-1,TGTGCCAGCTCACCACCGACAGCCGGGGCTTTCTTT,CASSPPTAGAFF
few,-,TRBV9,TRBJ2-1,TGTGCCAGCAGCCCGACCACCGGGACCCCTGGCAATGAGCAGTTCTTC,CASSPTTGTPGNEQFF
few,TRBD2,TRBV7-2,TRBJ2-1,TGTGCCACCCTTAGCGGGGACATCTCCTACAATGAGCAGTTCTTC,CATLSGDISYNEQFF
few,-,TRBV5-1,TRBJ1-1,TGCGCCAGCAAGCCCGATCCGTACACTGAAGCTTTCTTT,CASKPDPYTEAFF
few,-,TRBV4-2,TRBJ2-3,TGTGCCAGCAGCCAAGGAAACCCAGTCACAGATACGCAGTATTTT,CASSQGNPVTDTQYF
-,-,TRBV6-5,TRBJ2-3,TGTGCCAGCAGGCCATCAGGAAACACAGATACGCAGTATTTT,CASRPSGNTDTQYF
-,-,TRBV6-1,TRBJ2-3,TGTGCCAGCAGTGAACGTCGCCGTACTAGCACAGATACGCAGTATTTT,CASSERRRTSTDTQYF
few,-,TRBV7-9,TRBJ1-1,TGTGCCAGCAGCCTCCGTCGGGGGGAGGGTGAAGCTTTCTTT,CASSLRRGEGEAFF
few,TRBD2,TRBV18,TRBJ2-3,TGTGCCAGCTCACTGACCTGGACTAGCGCAGATACGCAGTATTTT,CASSLTWTSADTQYF
-,TRBD2,TRBV4-1,TRBJ2-3,TGCGCCAGCAGCCAAGAAGGGGGACTAGCCAGGCCAGATACGCAGTATTTT,CASSQEGGLARPDTQYF